This is a list of T cell receptor beta chains from one sample in a study of post-analysis software for immune sequencing data. A single record per CDR3 protein comes from TCRdb applying MiXCR to the PCR reads. The repertoire holds around 260,000 distinct CDR3 sequences, with 36% as singletons. Specimen: blood. These receptors originate from a girl between 10 and 17 years old with multiple sclerosis. Each CDR3 is given with its conserved first and last residue. D genes are given only for firm matches. Clone sizes are given selectively: once, few, many, or a class where the clone is expanded.

CDR3 length,clone size,J gene,D gene,V gene,CDR3 DNA,CDR3 protein
15,few,TRBJ1-4,.,TRBV20-1,TGCAGTGCTAGATCCCGCGGCAGGGGCTATGAAAAACTGTTTTTT,CSARSRGRGYEKLFF
15,.,TRBJ2-1,TRBD2,TRBV5-1,TGCGCCAGCAGCTCAATCACTAGCGGGCACAATGAGCAGTTCTTC,CASSSITSGHNEQFF
14,.,TRBJ1-2,.,TRBV7-2,TGTGCCAGCAGTCCACCCCGCTCTGTCTATGGCTACACCTTC,CASSPPRSVYGYTF
15,few,TRBJ1-4,.,TRBV3-1,TGTGCCAGCAGCCAGGCGTGGAAGGGGAATGAAAAACTGTTTTTT,CASSQAWKGNEKLFF
16,few,TRBJ2-6,.,TRBV9,TGTGCCAGCAGCGTATCTTCTATCTCTGGGGCCAACGTCCGGACTTTC,CASSVSSISGANVRTF
13,.,TRBJ1-1,.,TRBV7-9,TGTGCCAGCAGCTTAGCAGAGAACACTGAAGCTTTCTTT,CASSLAENTEAFF
15,.,TRBJ2-3,TRBD1,TRBV20-1,TGCAGTGCTAGAGGACAGGGGGCAGTCACAGATACGCAGTATTTT,CSARGQGAVTDTQYF
13,many,TRBJ2-7,TRBD2,TRBV10-2,TGCGCCAGCAGTGAGCGGGGGGCCTACGAGCAGTACTTC,CASSERGAYEQYF
14,many,TRBJ2-7,.,TRBV2,TGTGCCAGCAAAACGCGGGGGAGGGGGTACGAGCAGTACTTC,CASKTRGRGYEQYF
15,many,TRBJ2-3,TRBD1,TRBV20-1,TGCAGTGCTAGAAATCCGGGACAGAGCACAGATACGCAGTATTTT,CSARNPGQSTDTQYF
17,.,TRBJ2-5,TRBD1,TRBV28,TGTGCCAGCAGTTTCTATAGGAGCGACAGGGGACAAGAGACCCAGTACTTC,CASSFYRSDRGQETQYF
13,.,TRBJ2-5,TRBD2,TRBV25-1,TGTGCCAGTAATAGCGGGTACCCAGCGGCGCAGTACTTC,CASNSGYPAAQYF
16,.,TRBJ1-3,.,TRBV4-2,TGTGCCAGCAGCCAAGATCTCAGGAGCTCTGGAAACACCATATATTTT,CASSQDLRSSGNTIYF
16,many,TRBJ2-1,TRBD2,TRBV7-6,TGTGCCAGCAGCCACGGGTCGGGGGGGGTATACAATGAGCAGTTCTTC,CASSHGSGGVYNEQFF
15,.,TRBJ2-7,.,TRBV7-9,TGTGCCAGCAGCCCGGTGGTCCTCTCCTACAATGAGCAGTACTTC,CASSPVVLSYNEQYF
15,few,TRBJ2-5,.,TRBV14,TGTGCCAGCAGCCAAGCGCTGAGTTTCGGGGAGGCCCAGTACTTC,CASSQALSFGEAQYF
13,many,TRBJ1-2,TRBD1,TRBV6-5,TGTGCCAGCAAACAGACAGGGGCATATGGCTACACCTTC,CASKQTGAYGYTF
15,many,TRBJ1-5,.,TRBV7-2,TGTGCCAGCAGCTTAGGCCCAGGGTTAAATCAGCCCCAGCATTTT,CASSLGPGLNQPQHF
14,few,TRBJ2-3,TRBD2,TRBV20-1,TGCAGTGCTGGAGCGGGGCGGAGCACAGATACGCAGTATTTT,CSAGAGRSTDTQYF
15,few,TRBJ2-5,TRBD1,TRBV6-1,TGTGCCAGCAGTGGGGCCACAGGGGAATGGCAGACCCAGTACTTC,CASSGATGEWQTQYF
14,.,TRBJ2-7,.,TRBV7-3,TGTGCCAGCAGCTTAAGTGGGAGCACCTACGAGCAGTACTTC,CASSLSGSTYEQYF
15,.,TRBJ1-1,TRBD1,TRBV5-1,TGCGCCAGCAGCTTGCAGGGGGCTGTGAACACTGAAGCTTTCTTT,CASSLQGAVNTEAFF
14,few,TRBJ2-1,.,TRBV27,TGTGCCAGCAGTTTTGTTTCCCGGGAGTATGAGCAGTTCTTC,CASSFVSREYEQFF
13,.,TRBJ2-7,.,TRBV4-1,TGCGCCAGCAGCCAAGACGGCCGTGGGGAGCAGTACTTC,CASSQDGRGEQYF
18,many,TRBJ2-1,.,TRBV5-5,TGTGCCAGCAGCTTGGCCCCCCCCGGCAGGGGGGGAAACAATGAGCAGTTCTTC,CASSLAPPGRGGNNEQFF
14,.,TRBJ1-2,TRBD1,TRBV6-2/TRBV6-3,TGTGCCAGCAGTGGACAGGGGTCGGTCTATGGCTACACCTTC,CASSGQGSVYGYTF
14,few,TRBJ1-4,TRBD1,TRBV5-1,TGCGCCAGCAGCGCGGGACAGGCGGAGGAAAAACTGTTTTTT,CASSAGQAEEKLFF
16,.,TRBJ2-2,.,TRBV9,TGTGCCAGCAGCGTAGCGCAGGGCCCTAACACCGGGGAGCTGTTTTTT,CASSVAQGPNTGELFF
12,many,TRBJ2-7,.,TRBV5-1,TGCGCCAGCAGCAAGGACGGGTACGAGCAGTACTTC,CASSKDGYEQYF
15,.,TRBJ1-2,TRBD1,TRBV14,TGTGCCAGCAGCCAAATTGACAGGGGGCGAAGTGGCTACACCTTC,CASSQIDRGRSGYTF
19,few,TRBJ2-2,TRBD2,TRBV4-1,TGCGCCAGCAGCCCAGGTGGGGCTAGCGGGGACGCGAACACCGGGGAGCTGTTTTTT,CASSPGGASGDANTGELFF
19,many,TRBJ2-1,TRBD2,TRBV20-1,TGCAGTGCTAGAGCGTTATATACCCCCGGGACTAGCGACCCGGGGGAGCAGTTCTTC,CSARALYTPGTSDPGEQFF
18,.,TRBJ2-7,TRBD2,TRBV7-2,TGTGCCAGCAGCTTAAGAAGGACTAGCGGGAGGGTCTCCTACGAGCAGTACTTC,CASSLRRTSGRVSYEQYF
13,.,TRBJ1-1,.,TRBV29-1,TGCAGCGCTGTTCGTTCGATGAACACTGAAGCTTTCTTT,CSAVRSMNTEAFF
14,many,TRBJ2-3,.,TRBV7-9,TGTGCCAGCAGTCCGGGACAAACCACAGATACGCAGTATTTT,CASSPGQTTDTQYF
11,.,TRBJ2-7,.,TRBV5-1,TGCGCCAGCAACCTGGGGGAGACCCGGTACTTC,CASNLGETRYF
13,few,TRBJ2-5,.,TRBV27,TGTGCCAGCAGTTTTATCGACCAAGAGACCCAGTACTTC,CASSFIDQETQYF
12,many,TRBJ2-5,.,TRBV12-3/TRBV12-4,TGTGCCAGCAGTGAAGGGGATCGGGTCCAGTACTTC,CASSEGDRVQYF
13,many,TRBJ1-1,TRBD1,TRBV15,TGTGCCACCGGGAGGGGGCAGGACACTGAAGCTTTCTTT,CATGRGQDTEAFF
18,.,TRBJ1-3,TRBD1,TRBV7-9,TGTGCCAGCAGTTCCTGGTGGGGACAGGAAACGTCTGGAAACACCATATATTTT,CASSSWWGQETSGNTIYF
14,many,TRBJ1-5,.,TRBV3-1,TGTGCCAGCAGCCAGTTAGGTTCAGGTCAGCCCCAGCATTTT,CASSQLGSGQPQHF
14,many,TRBJ2-3,.,TRBV10-3,TGTGCCATCAGTGAGTCCCCAGGGCGAGATACGCAGTATTTT,CAISESPGRDTQYF
14,.,TRBJ1-1,TRBD1,TRBV5-1,TGCGCCAGCAGCTCACCCAGGGGGGACACTGAAGCTTTCTTT,CASSSPRGDTEAFF
16,.,TRBJ2-3,TRBD2,TRBV4-3,TGCGCCAGCAGCCAAGATCTAGCGGGAGGTAGCGATACGCAGTATTTT,CASSQDLAGGSDTQYF
18,.,TRBJ2-3,TRBD2,TRBV20-1,TGCAGTGCTACCGACTCCGCTTCGGCAAGCGGGAGATCAGATACGCAGTATTTT,CSATDSASASGRSDTQYF
18,.,TRBJ1-3,.,TRBV4-1,TGCGCCAGCAGCCAAGGTCAGCTAGCGACACTCTCTGGAAACACCATATATTTT,CASSQGQLATLSGNTIYF
13,.,TRBJ2-1,.,TRBV20-1,TGCAGTGCCCAAGAACAGGTTGGCAATGAGCAGTTCTTC,CSAQEQVGNEQFF